Below, one T cell receptor (beta chain) is given with its context. What it binds is unknown. The data are from a study of shared clonotypes between healthy human individuals. General study points: Generation of non-shared clonotypes was less probable than generation of clonotypes shared by all four donors.

Donors had no recently reported acute infections or vaccinations and were HIV-negative. It was into CD45RA+ naive and CD45RA-negative memory subsets that the CD4+ cells were split. Running of the assay took place at deep level. TCRdb keeps only in-frame clones here, not all; method: immunoSEQ multiplex PCR. The table lists about 1.1 million clones, around three quarters of them singletons. V lost 0 bases and J lost 7; bases outside the gene matches: 8. The CDR3 length is 16 residues. CDR1 and CDR2 (germline): SGHDT, YYEEEE. Source material: memory CD4+ T cells from PBMCs. The sample's subset: CD45RA-negative fraction. This sequence originates from a man aged 18 to 30 in good health. Some clones in this sample may be carry-over from other donors' samples. This rearrangement joins TRBV5-6 to TRBJ1-5; TRBD1 matches at 9 bases. The CDR3 sequence: CASSLADRGMGQPQHF. The DNA for the CDR3 is TGTGCCAGCAGCTTGGCGGACAGGGGTATGGGGCAGCCCCAGCATTTT.